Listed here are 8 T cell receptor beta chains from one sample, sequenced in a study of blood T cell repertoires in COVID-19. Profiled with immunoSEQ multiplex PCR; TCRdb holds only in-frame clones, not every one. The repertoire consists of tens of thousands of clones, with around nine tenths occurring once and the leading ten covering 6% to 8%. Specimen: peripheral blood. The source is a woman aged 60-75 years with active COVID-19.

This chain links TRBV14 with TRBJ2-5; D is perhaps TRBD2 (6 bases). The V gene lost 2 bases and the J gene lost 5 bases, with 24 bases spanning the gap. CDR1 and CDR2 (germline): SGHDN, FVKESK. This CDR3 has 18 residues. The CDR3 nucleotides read TGTGCCAGCAGCCAAACTTTTAGTCTCGGGGGATATGGGGAGACCCAGTACTTC. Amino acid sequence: CASSQTFSLGGYGETQYF.

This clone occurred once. CDR3 amino acids: CASSFFSGGGNTIYF. CDR3 coding DNA: TGTGCCAGCAGCTTCTTCTCAGGGGGCGGAAACACCATATATTTT. The gene calls are TRBV7-9 and TRBJ1-3; 8 positions match TRBD1. Per germline, CDR1 SEHNR and CDR2 FQNEAQ (reference sequence). The CDR3 is made up of 15 amino acids. J was trimmed by 4 bases and V by 3 bases; bases with no gene match: 5.

CDR3 DNA: TGTGCCAGCAGCTTAGGCCCCCAGGGGGACGGGAATCAGCCCCAGCATTTT. Protein product: CASSLGPQGDGNQPQHF. The chain joins TRBV13 to TRBJ1-5; 7 bases are shared with TRBD1. There are 17 residues in the CDR3. The germline V gene encodes CDR1 PRHDT and CDR2 FYEKMQ (reference sequence). V lost 0 bases, J lost 4 bases, and 9 bases stayed unmatched.

CDR3 nucleotide sequence: TGCGCCAGCAGCTTGGAGGCAGGGATTTACACTGAAGCTTTCTTT. This translates into CASSLEAGIYTEAFF. The chain carries TRBV5-1 and TRBJ1-1, with D possibly TRBD1 on 5 matching bases. The length of the CDR3 is 15 residues. Trimming shortened V by 0 bases and J by 3 bases, and 12 bases separated the two germline ends. Germline V gene sequence: CDR1 SGHRS, CDR2 YFSETQ.

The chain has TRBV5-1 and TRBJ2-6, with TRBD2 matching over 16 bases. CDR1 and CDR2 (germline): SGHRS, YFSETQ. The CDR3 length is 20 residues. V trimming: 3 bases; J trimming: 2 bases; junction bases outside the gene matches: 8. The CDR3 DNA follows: TGCGCCAGCAGCTCTCAAGGGACTAGCGGGGGGGCCGCTGGGGCCAACGTCCTGACTTTC. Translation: CASSSQGTSGGAAGANVLTF.

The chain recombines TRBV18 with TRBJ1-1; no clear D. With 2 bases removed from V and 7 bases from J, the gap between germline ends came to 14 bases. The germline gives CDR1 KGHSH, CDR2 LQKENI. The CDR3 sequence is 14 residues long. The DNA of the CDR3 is TGTGCCAGCTCACCAACCCTCGGAGTCGGTGAAGCTTTCTTT. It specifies CASSPTLGVGEAFF.

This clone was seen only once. CDR3 sequence: CSVDLGGLDTIYF. CDR3 nucleotide sequence: TGCAGCGTAGACTTGGGGGGATTGGACACCATATATTTT. This sequence joins TRBV29-1 and TRBJ1-3, with D perhaps TRBD1 (5 bases). Deletions cut 6 bases from V and 8 bases from J, with 17 bases between. The germline CDR1 and CDR2 sequences are SQVTM and ANQGSEA. The CDR3 is made up of 13 amino acids.

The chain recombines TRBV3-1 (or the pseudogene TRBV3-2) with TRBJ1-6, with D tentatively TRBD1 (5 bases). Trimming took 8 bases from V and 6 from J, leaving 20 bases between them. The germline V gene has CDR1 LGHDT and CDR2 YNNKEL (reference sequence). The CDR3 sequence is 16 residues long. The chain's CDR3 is CASSFGTGGSNSPLHF. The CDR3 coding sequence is TGTGCCAGCTCTTTTGGCACCGGGGGGTCTAATTCACCCCTCCACTTT.